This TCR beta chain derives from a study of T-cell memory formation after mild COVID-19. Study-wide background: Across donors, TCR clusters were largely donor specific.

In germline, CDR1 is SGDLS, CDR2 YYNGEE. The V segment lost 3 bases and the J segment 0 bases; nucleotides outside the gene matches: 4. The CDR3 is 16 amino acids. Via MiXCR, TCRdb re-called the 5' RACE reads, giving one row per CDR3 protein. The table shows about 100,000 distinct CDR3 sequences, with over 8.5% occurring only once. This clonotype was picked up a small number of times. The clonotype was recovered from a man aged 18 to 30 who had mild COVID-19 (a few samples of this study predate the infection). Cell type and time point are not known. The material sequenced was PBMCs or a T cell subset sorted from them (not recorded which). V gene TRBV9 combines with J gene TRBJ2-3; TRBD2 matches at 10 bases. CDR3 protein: CASSGSGGVSTDTQYF. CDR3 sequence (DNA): TGTGCCAGCAGCGGAAGCGGGGGGGTCAGCACAGATACGCAGTATTTT.